This T cell receptor beta chain was captured in a study of T-cell memory formation after mild COVID-19. As concerns this clonotype: Its specificity is not known.

The CDR3 totals 14 residues. CDR1 SGHTA and CDR2 FQGTGA come from the germline V gene. Between the trimmed V and J ends, which lost 4 bases and 1 base, there was a span of 10 bases. TCR alpha and TCR beta cDNA libraries carrying sample barcodes and UMIs came from 5'RACE with constant-segment primers. TCRdb processed the 5' RACE reads anew with MiXCR; each CDR3 protein has one entry. The data hold almost 350,000 distinct CDR3 sequences, with 20% to 25% observed a single time. General study results and limits: Certain responding clones were present in pre-infection memory, suggesting participation of cross-reactive memory. CD4+ bias marked clones expanding day 15 to 37, unlike balanced contracting clones.

The V and J genes are TRBV7-3 and TRBJ2-5, with D perhaps matching TRBD2 (5 bases). Sample: PBMCs or a T cell subset sorted from them (not recorded which). This clonotype was sampled from a man younger than 35 who had mild COVID-19 (a few samples of this study predate the infection). Cell type and time point are not known. As DNA, the CDR3 is TGTGCCAGCAGCTCCCGACTACTCCAAGAGACCCAGTACTTC. Translating it yields CASSSRLLQETQYF.